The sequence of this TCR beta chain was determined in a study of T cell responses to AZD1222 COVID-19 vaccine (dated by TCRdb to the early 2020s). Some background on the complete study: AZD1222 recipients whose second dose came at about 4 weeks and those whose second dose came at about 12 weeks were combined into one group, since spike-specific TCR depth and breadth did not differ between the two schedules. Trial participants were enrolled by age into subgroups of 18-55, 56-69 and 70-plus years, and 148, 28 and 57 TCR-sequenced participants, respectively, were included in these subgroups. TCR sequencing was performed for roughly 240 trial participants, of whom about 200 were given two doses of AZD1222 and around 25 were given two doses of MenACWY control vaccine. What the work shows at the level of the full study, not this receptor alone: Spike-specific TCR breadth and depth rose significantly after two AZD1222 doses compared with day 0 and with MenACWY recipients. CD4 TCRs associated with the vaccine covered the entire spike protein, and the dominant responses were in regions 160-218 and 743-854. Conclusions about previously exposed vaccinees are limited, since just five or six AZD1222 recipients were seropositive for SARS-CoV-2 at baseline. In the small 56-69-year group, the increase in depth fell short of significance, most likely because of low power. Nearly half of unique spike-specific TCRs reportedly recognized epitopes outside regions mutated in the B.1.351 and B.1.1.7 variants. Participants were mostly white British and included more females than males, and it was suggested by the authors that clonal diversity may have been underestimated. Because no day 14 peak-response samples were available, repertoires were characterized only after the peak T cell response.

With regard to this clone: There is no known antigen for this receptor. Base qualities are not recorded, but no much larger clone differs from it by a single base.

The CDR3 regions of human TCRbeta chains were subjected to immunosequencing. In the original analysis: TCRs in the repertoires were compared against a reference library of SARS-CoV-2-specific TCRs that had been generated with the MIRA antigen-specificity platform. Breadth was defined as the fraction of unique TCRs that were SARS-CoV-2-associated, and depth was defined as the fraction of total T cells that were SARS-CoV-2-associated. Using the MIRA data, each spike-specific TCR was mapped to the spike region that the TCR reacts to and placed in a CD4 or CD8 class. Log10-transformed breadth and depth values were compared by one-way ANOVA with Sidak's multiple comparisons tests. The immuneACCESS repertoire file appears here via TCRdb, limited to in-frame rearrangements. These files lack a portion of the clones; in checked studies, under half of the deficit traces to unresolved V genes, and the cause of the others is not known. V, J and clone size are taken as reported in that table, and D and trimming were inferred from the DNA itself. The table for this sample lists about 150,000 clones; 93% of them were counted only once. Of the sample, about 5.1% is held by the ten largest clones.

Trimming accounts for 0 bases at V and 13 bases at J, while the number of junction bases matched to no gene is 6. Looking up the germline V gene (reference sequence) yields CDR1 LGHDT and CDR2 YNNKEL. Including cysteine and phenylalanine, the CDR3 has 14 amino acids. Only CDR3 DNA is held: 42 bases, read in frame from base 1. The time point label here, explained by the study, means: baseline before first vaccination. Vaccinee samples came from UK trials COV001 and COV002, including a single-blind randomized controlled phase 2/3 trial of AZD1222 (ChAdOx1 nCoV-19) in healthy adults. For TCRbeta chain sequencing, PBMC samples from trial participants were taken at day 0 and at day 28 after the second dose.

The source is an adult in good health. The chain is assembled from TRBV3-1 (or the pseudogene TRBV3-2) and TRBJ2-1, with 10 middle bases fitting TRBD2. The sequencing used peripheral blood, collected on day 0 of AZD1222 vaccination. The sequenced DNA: TGTGCCAGCAGCCAAGAGCCTAGCGGGAGTCCTCAGTTCTTC. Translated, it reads CASSQEPSGSPQFF.